The 8 T cell receptor beta chains below all came from one sample that was sequenced in a study of cytomegalovirus exposure and HLA in healthy donors. The data were produced by immunoSEQ multiplex PCR, yet TCRdb's version contains in-frame clones alone and is incomplete. The repertoire consists of roughly 120,000 clones, with approximately 88% occurring once and the leading ten covering about 6%. The sequencing input was PBMCs. These receptors originate from a young woman in good health and CMV-seropositive.

This clone was detected once. The chain links TRBV6-6 to TRBJ2-1; possibly TRBD1 for D (6 bases). Trimming pared 10 bases from V and 0 bases from J, leaving 16 bases between. CDR3 length: 15 amino acids. Per germline, CDR1 MNHNY and CDR2 SVGAGI (reference sequence). CDR3 protein: CATREGTSSYNEQFF. CDR3 nucleotides: TGTGCCACCCGTGAGGGGACAAGCTCCTACAATGAGCAGTTCTTC.

The genes are TRBV19 and TRBJ1-5, with unresolved D. The CDR3 length is 17 residues. Trimming left V 4 bases short and J 7 bases short, with 23 bases between. Germline V gene sequence: CDR1 LNHDA, CDR2 SQIVND (reference sequence). CDR3 in DNA: TGTGCCAGTAGTACCCACGTCTCGGGTGGGTCGGGACAGCCCCAGCATTTT. It is translated as CASSTHVSGGSGQPQHF.

This clone appeared a single time. The chain joins TRBV11-3 to TRBJ2-7, with D possibly TRBD2 on 7 matching bases. The V gene's germline CDR1 is SGHNT and CDR2 YENEEA. This CDR3 spans 15 amino acids. Deletions cut 6 bases from V and 5 bases from J, with 20 bases between. Written as DNA, the CDR3 is TGTGCCAGCAGTCAGACCCGGGGGGCGTGGGACGAGCAGTACTTC. It encodes CASSQTRGAWDEQYF.

The rearrangement joins TRBV13 to TRBJ1-4; D is perhaps TRBD1 (5 bases). CDR1 and CDR2 (germline): PRHDT, FYEKMQ (reference sequence). Trimming shortened V by 0 bases and J by 6 bases, and 14 bases separated the two germline ends. This CDR3 contains 16 residues. CDR3 loop: CASSLGGPDTHEKLFF. For the CDR3, the DNA is TGTGCCAGCAGCTTAGGGGGTCCGGACACGCATGAAAAACTGTTTTTT.

The chain joins TRBV19 to TRBJ1-5, with 7 nucleotides matching TRBD1. V gave up 10 bases and J gave up 2 bases; unmatched junction bases: 11. CDR3 size: 15 residues. Per germline, CDR1 LNHDA and CDR2 SQIVND (reference sequence). CDR3 sequence: CAIRLTGVGNQPQHF. The CDR3 DNA reads as TGTGCCATCCGACTCACAGGGGTGGGCAATCAGCCCCAGCATTTT.

The chain links TRBV6-1 to TRBJ1-5; 7 bases are a match to TRBD1. V shed 3 bases, J shed 1 base, and the junction held 9 bases outside the gene matches. This CDR3 spans 17 amino acids. In germline, CDR1 is MNHNS, CDR2 SASEGT. In nucleotides, the CDR3 is TGTGCCAGCAGTGACGCGGGAGGGGGCTGGAGCAATCAGCCCCAGCATTTT. It is translated as CASSDAGGGWSNQPQHF.

The rearrangement links TRBV7-9 to TRBJ1-1; 7 nucleotides agree with TRBD1. V trimming: 0 bases; J trimming: 4 bases; junction bases outside the gene matches: 8. The CDR3 extends over 16 amino acids. The germline V gene encodes CDR1 SEHNR and CDR2 FQNEAQ (reference sequence). The CDR3 region is CASSLAGGQRFTEAFF. In nucleotides, the CDR3 is TGTGCCAGCAGCTTAGCAGGGGGACAGAGATTCACTGAAGCTTTCTTT.

V gene TRBV6-5 combines with J gene TRBJ1-6; 7 nucleotides agree with TRBD1. The CDR3 runs to 14 residues. Germline V CDR1 and CDR2: MNHEY, SVGAGI. The junction had 11 bases not matched to a gene; V was cut back by 7 bases and J by 11 bases. DNA of the CDR3: TGTGCCAGCACCCAGGGGACAGCCATTACACCCCTCCACTTT. It translates to CASTQGTAITPLHF.